Listed here are 3 T cell receptor beta chains from one sample, sequenced in a study of T-cell memory formation after mild COVID-19. TCRdb reanalysed the 5' RACE reads using MiXCR and keeps one entry per CDR3 protein. In the table there are 700 to 900 distinct CDR3 sequences, just under 45% of which are singletons. The sequencing sample was made of PBMCs or a T cell subset sorted from them (not recorded which). These receptors came from an adult who had mild COVID-19 (a few samples of this study predate the infection). Cell type and time point are not known.

This clonotype is labeled as medium-sized. V and J are TRBV12-3 or TRBV12-4 and TRBJ2-1; TRBD1 aligns across 7 bases. The V gene end was trimmed by 3 bases and the J gene end by 2 bases; junction bases not matched to a gene: 4. The CDR3 is 15 amino acids. CDR3 coding DNA: TGTGCCAGCAGTTTTACAGGGGTTCCCTACAATGAGCAGTTCTTC. It specifies CASSFTGVPYNEQFF.

This clonotype counts as large. This sequence joins TRBV6-5 and TRBJ2-3, with a possible D match to TRBD1 (6 bases). With 2 bases removed from V and 7 bases from J, the gap between germline ends came to 7 bases. Germline lookup yields CDR1 MNHEY and CDR2 SVGAGI. This CDR3 contains 12 residues. As DNA, the CDR3 is TGTGCCAGCAGTTACCAGGGGAATACGCAGTATTTT. It yields the protein CASSYQGNTQYF.

This clonotype is classed as large (0.1 to 1%). The V and J genes are TRBV7-6 and TRBJ2-1; D possibly corresponds to TRBD2 (5 bases). Trimming cost V 0 bases and J 2 bases, with 11 bases left between them. CDR1 and CDR2 from the germline V gene are SGHVS and FNYEAQ. CDR3 length: 16 residues. As DNA, the CDR3 is TGTGCCAGCAGCTTAGCAAGCGGATATACCTACAATGAGCAGTTCTTC. Amino acids: CASSLASGYTYNEQFF.